A single sample gave rise to the 6 T cell receptor beta chains below, sequenced in a study of T cell responses to AZD1222 COVID-19 vaccine. Assay used: immunoSEQ multiplex PCR; TCRdb lists only in-frame clones, some missing. The sample records tens of thousands of clones, over 75% being singletons. The material was peripheral blood, obtained on day 0 of AZD1222 vaccination. The receptors were sampled from an adult in good health.

This sequence joins TRBV7-2 and TRBJ2-4, with a tentative D call TRBD1 (5 bases). The CDR3 extends over 15 amino acids. Germline V gene lookup returns CDR1 SGHTA and CDR2 FQGNSA. V shed 1 base and J shed 8 bases, with 15 bases lying between them. The CDR3 nucleotides read TGTGCCAGCAGCTTAGTGGCGGATCCCAGGGACATTCAGTACTTC. It translates to CASSLVADPRDIQYF.

The chain carries TRBV6-4 and TRBJ2-1; D unclear. The CDR3 spans 16 residues. The V gene's germline CDR1 is MRHNA and CDR2 SNTAGT. With 0 bases removed from V and 1 base from J, the gap between germline ends came to 10 bases. The CDR3 loop is CASSDSFSASYNEQFF. The CDR3, as DNA: TGTGCCAGCAGTGACTCGTTTTCAGCATCCTACAATGAGCAGTTCTTC.

This clone was found once. This chain connects TRBV7-2 to TRBJ1-1; D gene unclear. Trimming pared 8 bases from V and 4 bases from J, leaving 8 bases between. CDR1 and CDR2 (germline): SGHTA, FQGNSA. CDR3 size: 11 residues. This CDR3 is CASGRGTEAFF. CDR3 nucleotides: TGTGCCAGCGGCCGGGGCACTGAAGCTTTCTTT.

V usage is TRBV19 and J usage is TRBJ1-1; maybe TRBD1 (5 bases). Germline CDR1 reads LNHDA; CDR2 reads SQIVND (reference sequence). Trimming took off 6 bases at V and 0 bases at J, with 11 bases between the two ends. The CDR3 has 14 residues. CDR3 coding DNA: TGTGCCAGTAGCCGCCAGGGCTTGAACACTGAAGCTTTCTTT. Translating it yields CASSRQGLNTEAFF. Filled out from reference TRBV19 and TRBJ1-1, the complete variable domain reads DGGITQSPKYLFRKEGQNVTLSCEQNLNHDAMYWYRQDPGQGLRLIYYSQIVNDFQKGDIAEGYSVSREKKESFPLTVTSAQKNPTAFYLCASSRQGLNTEAFFGQGTRLTVV.

This chain connects TRBV12-3 or TRBV12-4 to TRBJ2-7; D gene uncertain. Trimming cost V 6 bases and J 4 bases, with 10 bases left between them. The CDR3 spans 12 residues. The CDR3 is CASRQRMYEQYF. The CDR3 region has the DNA TGTGCCAGCAGACAAAGGATGTACGAGCAGTACTTC.

V is TRBV9 and J is TRBJ2-7; no definite D call. The germline CDR1 and CDR2 sequences are SGDLS and YYNGEE. The length of the CDR3 is 13 residues. Deletions cut 0 bases from V and 5 bases from J, with 9 bases between. CDR3 sequence reads: CASSVGDMNEQYF. CDR3 sequence (DNA): TGTGCCAGCAGCGTAGGGGATATGAACGAGCAGTACTTC.